This TCR beta chain was retrieved from a study of beta chain features in type 1 diabetes. J gave up 3 bases and V 5 bases, and 4 bases lay outside the gene matches. CDR1 and CDR2 (germline): MNHNS, SASEGT. The CDR3 spans 15 residues. What was sequenced were expressed TCRB transcripts, since all of the isolated RNA had been reverse transcribed. An average of roughly 930,000 reads was obtained from stem cell-like memory T cell samples. Libraries were prepared by immunoSEQ multiplex PCR; TCRdb keeps only in-frame clonotypes and omits some of them. The data show about 110,000 clones, less than 40% seen once.

The chain carries TRBV6-1 and TRBJ2-3; 11 nucleotides line up with TRBD1. The source is a woman aged 18-35 years in good health. Sequenced material: stem cell memory CD4+ T cells from blood. CDR3 in amino acids: CASSSGTGGTDTQYF. The DNA of the CDR3 is TGTGCCAGCAGTTCCGGGACAGGGGGAACAGATACGCAGTATTTT.